This T cell receptor (beta chain) comes out of a study of CD8 T cells in ankylosing spondylitis. Study findings and constraints: What appeared characteristic of ankylosing spondylitis blood was a TCR beta motif of fewer than ten highly homologous variants. As reported, disease-linked clones showed significant enrichment in matched ankylosing spondylitis synovial fluid. Some of these motif variants have turned up before, in reports on reactive arthritis synovial fluid and blood.

Germline V gene sequence: CDR1 LGHDT, CDR2 YNNKEL (reference sequence). The trim removed 3 bases at V and 0 bases at J, leaving 6 bases unmatched. CDR3 length: 17 residues. A quantitative 5'-RACE method, one with molecular barcodes, was used to make TCR beta libraries. Via MiXCR, TCRdb re-called the 5' RACE reads, giving one row per CDR3 protein. Seen here are more than 250,000 distinct CDR3 sequences, approximately 8.2% observed once, and the top ten hold approximately 14%. As for this clonotype: Its antigen is undetermined.

This TCR was recovered from a male donor with ankylosing spondylitis. V usage is TRBV3-1 and J usage is TRBJ2-7, with 12 bases identical to TRBD2. Sequenced material: blood, either unsorted or a sorted T cell fraction (not recorded which). CDR3 residues: CASSQPGLAGLSYEQYF. Here the CDR3 DNA reads TGTGCCAGCAGCCAGCCCGGACTAGCGGGGCTCTCCTACGAGCAGTACTTC.